This TCR beta chain was sequenced for a study of neoadjuvant anti-PD-1 for oral cavity cancer. Germline loops: CDR1 SSHAT, CDR2 FNYEAQ (reference sequence). CDR3 length: 14 amino acids. V lost 0 bases and J lost 6, with 10 bases in between. Time point given: after neoadjuvant nivolumab, at surgical resection. Sequenced by immunoSEQ multiplex PCR; TCRdb stores in-frame clones only, minus some. The sample shows 30,000 or so clones, approximately 80% of them seen only once. Sequences were derived from PBMCs, sampled after nivolumab (anti-PD-1) treatment. The TCR sequence derives from a person between 40 and 80 years old with oral cavity squamous cell carcinoma. The chain couples TRBV7-7 to TRBJ2-3; D is uncertain. The chain's CDR3 is CASSLADQRDTQYF. The DNA for the CDR3 is TGTGCCAGCAGCTTAGCGGACCAGAGGGATACGCAGTATTTT.